The sequence of this T cell receptor beta chain was determined in a study of T cell repertoires in ileal Crohn's disease. This CDR3 contains 16 residues. The junction had 4 bases not matched to a gene; V was cut back by 0 bases and J by 2 bases. The V gene's germline CDR1 is KGHSH and CDR2 LQKENI. Repertoires were generated with immunoSEQ multiplex PCR, while TCRdb's copy carries only in-frame clones and drops some. The sample includes 1,000 to 1,300 clones, 75% to 90% of them seen just once. Before sorting, lamina propria lymphocytes were separated from surgical specimens by density gradient. The TCR sequence derives from an adult with Crohn's disease. The V call is TRBV18, the J call TRBJ2-7; 10 bases are a match to TRBD1. The sample taken for sequencing was CD4+ T cells sorted from the ileum. CDR3 amino acids: CASSPPTGTGAYEQYF. The CDR3 bases are TGTGCCAGCTCACCACCAACAGGGACAGGGGCCTACGAGCAGTACTTC.